This entry lists 3 T cell receptor beta chains sequenced from one sample in a study of blood T cell repertoires in COVID-19. Assay: immunoSEQ multiplex PCR; the TCRdb copy retains only in-frame clones and omits some. The table shows 200,000 to 250,000 clones, with over 70% occurring only once. Sequenced: peripheral blood. Source of these receptors: a woman in her 70s with acute or convalescent COVID-19.

This clone has a handful of counts. This chain uses TRBV14 with TRBJ1-1; the match to TRBD1 covers 10 bases. This CDR3 has 15 amino acids. Germline lookup yields CDR1 SGHDN and CDR2 FVKESK. Germline trimming cut 4 bases from V and 4 bases from J; bases unmatched to any gene: 6. As DNA, the CDR3 is TGTGCCAGCAGCCCCTTCCGGACAGGGGGCACTGAAGCTTTCTTT. Translated, it gives CASSPFRTGGTEAFF.

About this clone itself: An end of the junction does not agree with germline; a read error may underlie this. The chain has TRBV11-2 and TRBJ2-7, with D unresolved. CDR3 length: 13 amino acids. The germline V gene has CDR1 SGHAT and CDR2 FQNNGV. CDR3: CASSPGFGQSWAF. The CDR3 coding sequence is TGTGCCAGCAGCCCAGGTTTTGGGCAGTCTTGGGCCTTC. Based on the CDR3 plus reference TRBV11-2 and TRBJ2-7, the full variable domain is EAGVAQSPRYKIIEKRQSVAFWCNPISGHATLYWYQQILGQGPKLLIQFQNNGVVDDSQLPKDRFSAERLKGVDSTLKIQPAKLEDSAVYLCASSPGFGQSWAFGPGTRLTVT.

This chain connects TRBV7-8 to TRBJ2-7, with 9 bases fitting TRBD2. The V gene's germline CDR1 is SGHVS and CDR2 FQNEAQ. V gave up 2 bases and J gave up 4 bases; unmatched junction bases: 9. This CDR3 is built from 16 residues. CDR3 coding DNA: TGTGCCAGCAGCTTAATCGGGGGGACTAGCTTGTACGAGCAGTACGTC. Amino acid sequence: CASSLIGGTSLYEQYV.